The rows below give T cell receptor beta chains drawn from one sample of a study of T cell changes during pregnancy in multiple sclerosis. TCRdb's table, derived via immunoSEQ multiplex PCR, lists solely in-frame clones and lacks some. This table has tens of thousands of clones, over 75% appearing once. The sequenced sample was CD4+ T cells from peripheral blood mononuclear cells, obtained in the third trimester of pregnancy. Receptors originate from a female donor in good health, enrolled as a control in a pregnancy study. CDR3s leave out the opening cysteine and the closing phenylalanine or tryptophan.

CDR3aa: AITGLAGADEQY; j_gene: TRBJ2-7; v_gene: TRBV10-3
CDR3aa: ASSVRGRLGLSSSGNTIY; j_gene: TRBJ1-3; v_gene: TRBV19
CDR3aa: ASIGANTGELF; j_gene: TRBJ2-2; v_gene: TRBV19
CDR3aa: SVIFGNHNSPLH; j_gene: TRBJ1-6; v_gene: TRBV29-1
CDR3aa: ASSSPEGELF; j_gene: TRBJ2-2; v_gene: TRBV7-3
CDR3aa: ASKTGTGNTGELF; j_gene: TRBJ2-2; v_gene: TRBV27
CDR3aa: ASSPRQEIAKNIQY; j_gene: TRBJ2-4; v_gene: TRBV18
CDR3aa: ASSVGTLTN; j_gene: TRBJ2-7; v_gene: TRBV2
CDR3aa: ASSQDIGRGLYNEQF; j_gene: TRBJ2-1; v_gene: TRBV4-1
CDR3aa: ASSSYQGEQY; j_gene: TRBJ2-7; v_gene: TRBV19
CDR3aa: ASTEGGVAAYGYT; j_gene: TRBJ1-2; v_gene: TRBV6-1
CDR3aa: ASSFGGLEQY; j_gene: TRBJ2-7; v_gene: TRBV11-2
CDR3aa: AISGTGTGRMHTQY; j_gene: TRBJ2-3; v_gene: TRBV10-3
CDR3aa: ASSPRVSGAGNTIY; j_gene: TRBJ1-3; v_gene: TRBV5-1
CDR3aa: ASSEGLGGNYGYT; j_gene: TRBJ1-2; v_gene: TRBV6-1
CDR3aa: ASSDPITGKLNTEAF; j_gene: TRBJ1-1; v_gene: TRBV6-4
CDR3aa: ASRSRDRAYEQY; j_gene: TRBJ2-7; v_gene: TRBV2
CDR3aa: AWSGDWGDGYT; j_gene: TRBJ1-2; v_gene: TRBV30
CDR3aa: ASSQDGWESGFINSPLH; j_gene: TRBJ1-6; v_gene: TRBV4-1
CDR3aa: ASSQGWPPSSPLH; j_gene: TRBJ1-6; v_gene: TRBV14
CDR3aa: ASSQEGQGGVTEAF; j_gene: TRBJ1-1; v_gene: TRBV4-2
CDR3aa: ASSSFGGQNNQPQH; j_gene: TRBJ1-5; v_gene: TRBV7-2
CDR3aa: ASSEGAEGGYT; j_gene: TRBJ1-2; v_gene: TRBV2
CDR3aa: ASSPDRLLTNTEAF; j_gene: TRBJ1-1; v_gene: TRBV2
CDR3aa: ASSYSYGQADTQY; j_gene: TRBJ2-3; v_gene: TRBV6-5
CDR3aa: ASSLTNRGTEAF; j_gene: TRBJ1-1; v_gene: TRBV7-3
CDR3aa: ASSEARVRGNTIY; j_gene: TRBJ1-3; v_gene: TRBV2
CDR3aa: ASSENRGANQPQH; j_gene: TRBJ1-5; v_gene: TRBV6-1
CDR3aa: ASTDYRDTGELF; j_gene: TRBJ2-2; v_gene: TRBV9
CDR3aa: ASRDGGGDHYGYT; j_gene: TRBJ1-2; v_gene: TRBV5-4
CDR3aa: ASSSTTGGYGYT; j_gene: TRBJ1-2; v_gene: TRBV11-2
CDR3aa: ASSTHIGGMETQY; j_gene: TRBJ2-5; v_gene: TRBV5-6
CDR3aa: ASSLAVEFQNWNYGYT; j_gene: TRBJ1-2; v_gene: TRBV7-9
CDR3aa: ASRTPGQNTEAF; j_gene: TRBJ1-1; v_gene: TRBV19
CDR3aa: ASSLGSGDYSPLH; j_gene: TRBJ1-6; v_gene: TRBV5-1
CDR3aa: ASSLEGQGFIQY; j_gene: TRBJ2-4; v_gene: TRBV7-8
CDR3aa: ASSLVGRETQY; j_gene: TRBJ2-5; v_gene: TRBV7-3
CDR3aa: ASSKGGNTEAF; j_gene: TRBJ1-1; v_gene: TRBV2
CDR3aa: ASSTDRPLSGNTIY; j_gene: TRBJ1-3; v_gene: TRBV19
CDR3aa: ASSYTGGYNQPQH; j_gene: TRBJ1-5; v_gene: TRBV7-9
CDR3aa: ASSADRAGNTIY; j_gene: TRBJ1-3; v_gene: TRBV18